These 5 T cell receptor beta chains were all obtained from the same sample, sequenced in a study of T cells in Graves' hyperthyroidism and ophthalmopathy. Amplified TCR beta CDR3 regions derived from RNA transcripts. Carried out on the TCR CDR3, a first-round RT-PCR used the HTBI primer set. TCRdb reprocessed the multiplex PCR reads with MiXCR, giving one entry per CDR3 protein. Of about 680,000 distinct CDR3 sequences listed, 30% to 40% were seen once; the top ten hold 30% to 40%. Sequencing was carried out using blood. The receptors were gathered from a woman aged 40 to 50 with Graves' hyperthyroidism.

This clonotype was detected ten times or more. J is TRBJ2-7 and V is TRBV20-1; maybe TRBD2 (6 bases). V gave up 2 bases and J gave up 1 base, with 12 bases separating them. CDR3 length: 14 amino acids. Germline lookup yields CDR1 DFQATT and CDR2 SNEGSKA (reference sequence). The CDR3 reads CSARSGGESYEQYF. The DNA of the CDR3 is TGCAGTGCTAGATCCGGAGGGGAATCCTACGAGCAGTACTTC.

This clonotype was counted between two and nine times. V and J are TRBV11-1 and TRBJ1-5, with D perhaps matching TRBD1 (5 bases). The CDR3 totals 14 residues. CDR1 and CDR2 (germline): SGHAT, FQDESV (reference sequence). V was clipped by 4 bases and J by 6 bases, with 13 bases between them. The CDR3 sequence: CASSSSGLGQPQHF. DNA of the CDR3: TGTGCCAGCAGCTCATCAGGGTTAGGTCAGCCCCAGCATTTT.

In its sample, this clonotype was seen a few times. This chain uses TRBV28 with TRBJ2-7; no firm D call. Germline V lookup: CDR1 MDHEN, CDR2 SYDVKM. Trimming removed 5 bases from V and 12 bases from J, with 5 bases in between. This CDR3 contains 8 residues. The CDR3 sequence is CASSVLYF. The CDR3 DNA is TGTGCCAGCAGTGTGCTGTACTTC.

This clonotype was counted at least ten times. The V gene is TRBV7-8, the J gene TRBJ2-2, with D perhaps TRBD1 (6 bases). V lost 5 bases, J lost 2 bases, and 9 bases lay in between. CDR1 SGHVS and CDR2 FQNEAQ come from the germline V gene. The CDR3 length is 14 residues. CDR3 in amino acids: CASSRDTNTGELFF. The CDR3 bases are TGTGCCAGCAGCCGGGACACCAACACCGGGGAGCTGTTTTTT.

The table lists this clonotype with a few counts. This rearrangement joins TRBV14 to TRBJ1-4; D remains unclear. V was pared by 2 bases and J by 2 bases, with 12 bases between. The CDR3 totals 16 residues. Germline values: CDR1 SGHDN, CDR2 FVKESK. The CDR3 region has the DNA TGTGCCAGCAGCCAAAGAGGGTTGGGGACTAATGAAAAACTGTTTTTT. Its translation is CASSQRGLGTNEKLFF.